The text below deals with one T cell receptor beta chain. Antigen specificity is unknown. Both CD4+ and CD8+ cells were separated through positive magnetic bead selection, and their purity was verified using flow cytometry. This sample was taken from a study of somatic mutations in cytotoxic T cells in rheumatoid arthritis. Study-wide context: Prior to any treatment and right after diagnosis, patient blood (around 28 ml EDTA) was drawn. Sorting by flow gave nearly 100% purity for some V beta antibody-stained T-cell populations, including V beta1+ cells sequenced for TCRB.

Study-level results: A rise in CD8+ clonality with age was seen in rheumatoid arthritis patients but not in healthy controls.

Profiling relied on immunoSEQ multiplex PCR, and the TCRdb table lists in-frame clones only, not all of them. The sample gives about 19,000 clones, 85% of which show up once; around 7% is in the top ten. This receptor was taken from a woman in her thirties or forties with rheumatoid arthritis. The sequenced material came from CD8+ T cells sorted from blood.

CDR3 DNA sequence: TGTGCCAGCAGTGACTTGTCTCACCGACAGGAACAGTACTTC. It is translated as CASSDLSHRQEQYF. The chain links TRBV2 to TRBJ2-5; weak D call: TRBD1 (6 bases). Germline V gives CDR1 SNHLY, CDR2 FYNNEI. The CDR3 runs 14 residues. The V gene lost 3 bases and the J gene lost 11 bases, with 19 bases spanning the gap.